The 8 T cell receptor beta chains listed next were all sequenced from one sample in a study of blood T cell repertoires in COVID-19. The repertoire was sequenced with immunoSEQ multiplex PCR; TCRdb's copy has only in-frame clones and lacks some. The sample has around 300,000 clones, more than 70% seen once. What was sequenced was PBMCs or T cells enriched from blood (not recorded which). The receptors were gathered from a woman younger than 45 who had recovered from COVID-19.

This chain uses TRBV5-1 with TRBJ2-6; the D gene is possibly TRBD2 (7 bases). CDR3 size: 17 residues. V was pared by 0 bases and J by 4 bases, with 14 bases between. Germline loops: CDR1 SGHRS, CDR2 YFSETQ. The CDR3 DNA follows: TGCGCCAGCAGCTTGGGCGGGGGCCTAGGAGGGGCCAACGTCCTGACTTTC. This translates into CASSLGGGLGGANVLTF.

This chain uses TRBV7-2 with TRBJ2-3, with 9 bases aligning to TRBD2. V lost 3 bases and J lost 1; bases outside the gene matches: 8. CDR1 SGHTA and CDR2 FQGNSA come from the germline V gene. The CDR3 runs 17 residues. The CDR3 DNA follows: TGTGCCAGCAGCTTTAGCGGGGGAGTCCCGGGCACAGATACGCAGTATTTT. Translation gives CASSFSGGVPGTDTQYF.

V gene TRBV6-1 combines with J gene TRBJ1-2; D might be TRBD1 (5 bases). V lost 0 bases and J lost 7, with 18 bases in between. The CDR3 is 16 residues long. Germline V lookup: CDR1 MNHNS, CDR2 SASEGT. This chain's CDR3 is CASSEAFALGVSGYTF. In DNA form, the CDR3 reads TGTGCCAGCAGTGAAGCATTCGCCTTAGGGGTATCTGGCTACACCTTC.

The J gene is TRBJ2-5, the V gene TRBV7-2; 11 bases are a match to TRBD2. The CDR3 totals 17 residues. V was pared by 1 base and J by 5 bases, with 9 bases of the junction left unmatched. The germline V gene has CDR1 SGHTA and CDR2 FQGNSA. CDR3 nucleotides: TGTGCCAGCAGCTTAGTATCGGCTAGCGGGGGGCGGGAGACCCAGTACTTC. Residues: CASSLVSASGGRETQYF.

V is TRBV4-1 and J is TRBJ1-2; a weak D match, TRBD1 (5 bases). CDR3 size: 16 residues. From germline, CDR1 is MGHRA and CDR2 YSYEKL. V dropped 1 base and J dropped 7 bases, with 19 bases sitting between them. CDR3 region: CASSQGVIRALFGYTF. Written as DNA, the CDR3 is TGCGCCAGCAGCCAAGGGGTAATCAGGGCTCTTTTTGGCTACACCTTC.

The rearrangement links TRBV9 to TRBJ2-3; D uncertain. Germline CDR1 SGDLS, CDR2 YYNGEE. Trimming took 0 bases from V and 5 from J, leaving 7 bases between them. The CDR3 sequence is 13 residues long. The CDR3 region is CASSVAVEDTQYF. As DNA, the CDR3 is TGTGCCAGCAGCGTAGCGGTAGAAGATACGCAGTATTTT.

The chain couples TRBV4-2 to TRBJ2-5; D is unclear. V lost 0 bases to trimming and J lost 7 bases, with 9 bases between them. There are 13 residues in the CDR3. Germline V gene lookup returns CDR1 LGHNA and CDR2 YNFKEQ. The CDR3 DNA sequence: TGTGCCAGCAGCCAAGATGGGCCCGGGACCCAGTACTTC. Protein: CASSQDGPGTQYF.

This chain joins TRBV7-9 and TRBJ1-2; 10 positions match TRBD1. Trimming at V came to 2 bases and at J to 2 bases, leaving 2 bases not matched to a gene. The CDR3 is made up of 15 amino acids. Germline CDR1 is SEHNR and CDR2 is FQNEAQ (reference sequence). CDR3 amino acids: CASSLLTGGNYGYTF. The CDR3 DNA sequence: TGTGCCAGCAGCTTACTGACAGGGGGCAACTATGGCTACACCTTC.